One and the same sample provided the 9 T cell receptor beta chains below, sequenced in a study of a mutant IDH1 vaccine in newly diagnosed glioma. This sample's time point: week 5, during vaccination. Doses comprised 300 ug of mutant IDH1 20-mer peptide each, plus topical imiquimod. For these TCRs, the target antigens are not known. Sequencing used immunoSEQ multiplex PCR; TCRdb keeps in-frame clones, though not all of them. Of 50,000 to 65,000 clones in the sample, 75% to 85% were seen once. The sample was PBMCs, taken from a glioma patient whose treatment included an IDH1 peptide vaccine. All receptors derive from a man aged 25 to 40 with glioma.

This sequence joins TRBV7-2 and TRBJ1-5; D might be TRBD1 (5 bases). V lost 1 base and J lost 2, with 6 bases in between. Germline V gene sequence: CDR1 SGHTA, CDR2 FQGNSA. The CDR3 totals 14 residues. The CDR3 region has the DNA TGTGCCAGCAGCTTAGGAGGGGGCAATCAGCCCCAGCATTTT. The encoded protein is CASSLGGGNQPQHF.

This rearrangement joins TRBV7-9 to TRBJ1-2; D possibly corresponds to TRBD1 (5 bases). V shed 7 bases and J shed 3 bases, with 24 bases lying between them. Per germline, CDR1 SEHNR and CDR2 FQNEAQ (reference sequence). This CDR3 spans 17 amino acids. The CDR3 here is CASNYPERGAPDYGYTF. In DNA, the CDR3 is TGTGCCAGCAACTACCCGGAGAGGGGCGCACCGGACTATGGCTACACCTTC.

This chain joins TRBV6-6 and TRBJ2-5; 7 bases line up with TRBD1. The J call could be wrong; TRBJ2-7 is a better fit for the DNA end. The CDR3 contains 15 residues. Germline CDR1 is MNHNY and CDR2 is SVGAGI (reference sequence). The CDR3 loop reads CASSYSGQNSYEQYF. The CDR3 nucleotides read TGTGCCAGCAGTTACTCGGGACAGAACTCCTACGAGCAGTACTTC.

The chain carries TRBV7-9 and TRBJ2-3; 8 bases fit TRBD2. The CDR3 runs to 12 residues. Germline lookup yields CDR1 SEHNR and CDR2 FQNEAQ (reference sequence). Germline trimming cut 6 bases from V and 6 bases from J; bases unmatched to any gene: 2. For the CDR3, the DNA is TGTGCCAGCAGGACTAGCGCGGATACGCAGTATTTT. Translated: CASRTSADTQYF.

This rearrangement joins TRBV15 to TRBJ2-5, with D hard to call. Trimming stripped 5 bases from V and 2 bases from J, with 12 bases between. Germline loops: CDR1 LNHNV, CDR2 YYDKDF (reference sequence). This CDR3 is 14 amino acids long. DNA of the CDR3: TGTGCCACCAGCCCACGTTTGGGGCAAGAGACCCAGTACTTC. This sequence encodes CATSPRLGQETQYF. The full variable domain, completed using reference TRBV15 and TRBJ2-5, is DAMVIQNPRYQVTQFGKPVTLSCSQTLNHNVMYWYQQKSSQAPKLLFHYYDKDFNNEADTPDNFQSRRPNTSFCFLDIRSPGLGDTAMYLCATSPRLGQETQYFGPGTRLLVL.

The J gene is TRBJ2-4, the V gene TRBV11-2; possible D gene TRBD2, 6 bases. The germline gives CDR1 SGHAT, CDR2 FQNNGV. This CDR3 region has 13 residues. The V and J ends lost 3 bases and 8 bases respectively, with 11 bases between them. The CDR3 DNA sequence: TGTGCCAGCAGCTTGTCGACTAGGGACATTCAGTACTTC. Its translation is CASSLSTRDIQYF.

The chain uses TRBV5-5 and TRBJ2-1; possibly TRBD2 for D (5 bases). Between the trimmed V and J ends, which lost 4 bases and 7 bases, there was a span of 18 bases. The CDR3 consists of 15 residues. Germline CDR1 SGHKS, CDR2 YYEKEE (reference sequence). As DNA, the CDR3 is TGTGCCAGCAGCACTTTCCGGGCCGGGAAGAATGAGCAGTTCTTC. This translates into CASSTFRAGKNEQFF.

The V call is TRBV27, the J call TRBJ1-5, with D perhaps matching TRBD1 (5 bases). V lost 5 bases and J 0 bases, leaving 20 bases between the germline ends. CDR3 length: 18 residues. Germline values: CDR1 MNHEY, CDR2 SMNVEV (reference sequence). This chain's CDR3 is CASSPSYPRGNSNQPQHF. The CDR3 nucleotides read TGTGCCAGCAGTCCCAGCTACCCTAGGGGAAATAGCAATCAGCCCCAGCATTTT.

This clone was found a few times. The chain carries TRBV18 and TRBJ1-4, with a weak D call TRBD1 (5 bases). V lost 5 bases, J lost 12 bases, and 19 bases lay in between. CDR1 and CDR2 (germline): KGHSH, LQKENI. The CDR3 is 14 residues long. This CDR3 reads CASSSGGAEVELFF. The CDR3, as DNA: TGTGCCAGCTCATCCGGCGGGGCCGAAGTTGAACTGTTTTTT.